This T cell receptor beta chain came from a study of shared clonotypes between healthy human individuals (dated by TCRdb to the early 2020s). Regarding the research as a whole: A couple of women and a few men aged 18 to 49 years were included in the cohort. For each donor, CD4 naive and CD4 memory were each given three plates, CD8 naive was given two plates, and CD8 memory was given one plate. To estimate repertoire size and how much clonotype sharing occurs between individuals, the study deeply sequenced the blood TCR repertoires of five healthy adults. Libraries were prepared and TCR repertoires were sequenced by different laboratories using diverse techniques, in order to increase sequencing depth and limit assay-specific biases. Each donor's leukapheresis produced roughly between roughly 0.85 and 9.5 billion PBMCs.

Using the deep immunoSEQ assay, multiplex PCR amplified TCR CDR3 regions from genomic DNA. Genomic DNA extracted from each cell subset was distributed evenly over all wells of several immunoSEQ 96-well plates, and each plate served as one replicate. For sorted subsets, each replicate PCR was loaded with roughly 190 ng genomic DNA, equivalent to 30,000 or so T cell genomes. Purified libraries were quantified with a Qubit 3.0 fluorometer, sized on a Bioanalyzer 2100, and re-quantified with the KAPA Library Quantification kit. Each immunoSEQ 96-well plate was sequenced on its own single-read 150-cycle Illumina NextSeq 550 flow cell. The original methods were these. Because the immunoSEQ output included only junctional sequences and no quality scores, the filtering could not be the same as the filtering used for full-length reads. To assign V/J genes and CDR3, sequences were annotated using PyIR, a Python wrapper for IgBLAST v1.9, with IMGT germline references. Reads with weak V/J assignments (E-value above 1e-6), missing CDR3, stop codons, out-of-frame junctions, or ambiguous translated residues were removed. A V3J clonotype was defined by an identical inferred V gene, J gene, and CDR3 amino acid sequence. Percentage overlap between repertoires was calculated by dividing the number of shared unique clonotypes by the size of the smaller repertoire. Repertoire richness was assessed with RTK rarefaction, the Chao1 estimator, and Recon v2.1 estimates of unobserved clonotypes. OLGA was used to compute generation probabilities for all TCRbeta clonotypes that the gDNA method yielded from a few donors. TCRdb holds this immuneACCESS table with in-frame rearrangements only. Some clones are missing; in checked studies, unresolved V genes explain under half, and the rest has no known cause. That table is the source of V, J and clone size, and D and trimming were worked out from the DNA. The table for this sample lists 2.3 million or so clones; 80% to 95% of them were counted only once. 0.39% of the sample lies in the top ten.

Comment on this clone: This clone's antigen is unknown. Within one base of it there is no much larger clone, and no base qualities were kept.

General findings and caveats noted by the study authors: Because the study included a small number of donors, the genetic and exposure-history diversity represented was limited. Incomplete sequencing was indicated by rarefaction of sorted-subset datasets, despite the large sequencing depth. When several donors were compared, the shared fraction of clonotypes was about 5.2% for naive CD4, approximately 3.5% for naive CD8, 2.3% for memory CD4, and 0.35% to 0.5% for memory CD8. Naive subsets generally had larger estimated clonotype richness than memory subsets. Higher generation probabilities were observed for clonotypes shared by all four sorted-subset donors than for non-shared clonotypes. Based on pairwise subsampling, the degree of clonotype sharing among donors was expected to be affected by sequencing depth. Sampling was restricted to blood, and TCR repertoires in tissues likely differ from the TCR repertoires found in blood.

The trim is 4 bases for V and 12 bases for J, with a gap of 10 bases between the germline ends. The cysteine opens and the phenylalanine closes a CDR3 of 11 amino acids. CDR3 DNA is the only sequence kept; it has 33 bases, read in frame from the first base. CDR1 and CDR2, looked up from the germline V gene (reference sequence), are MNHNY and SVGAGI. The donors were healthy, HIV-negative adults who had no recently reported acute infections or vaccinations. Every donor was a Caucasian adult living in Nashville, Tennessee, USA. Magnetic negative selection was used to enrich CD4+ T cells, after which naive cells were positively selected on CD45RA and the negative fraction became the memory subset. Blood was obtained by leukapheresis, after which PBMCs were separated by Ficoll-Histopaque density gradient centrifugation and cryopreserved in liquid nitrogen vapor phase. Purity and quantity of every magnetically sorted T cell population were checked by analytical flow cytometry. From each sorted fraction, genomic DNA was isolated and quantified by UV absorbance on a Nanodrop 2000c.

The sample was naive CD4+ T cells from PBMCs. The cell subset or site label for this specimen denotes: CD45RA+ positively selected. The sequence links TRBV6-6 to TRBJ2-1; no D gene can be assigned with confidence. The TCR was taken from a man in his late teens or twenties in good health. Some clones in this sample may be carry-over from other donors' samples. The CDR3 protein is CASSFAAVQFF. The DNA reads as follows: TGTGCCAGCAGTTTCGCGGCGGTGCAGTTCTTC.